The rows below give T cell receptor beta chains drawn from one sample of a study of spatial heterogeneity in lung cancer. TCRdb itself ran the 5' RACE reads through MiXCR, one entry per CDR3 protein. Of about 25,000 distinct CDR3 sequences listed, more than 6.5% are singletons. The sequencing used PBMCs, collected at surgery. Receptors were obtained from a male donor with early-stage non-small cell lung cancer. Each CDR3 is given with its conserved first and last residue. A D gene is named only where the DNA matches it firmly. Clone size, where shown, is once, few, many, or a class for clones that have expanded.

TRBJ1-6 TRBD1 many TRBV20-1 TGCAGTGCTAGAGATCCCCCGACAGGGGGAAATTCACCCCTCCACTTT CSARDPPTGGNSPLHF
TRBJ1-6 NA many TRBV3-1 TGTGCCAGCAGCCCGGCCCGGGATTCACCCCTCCACTTT CASSPARDSPLHF
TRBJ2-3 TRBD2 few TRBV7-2 TGTGCCAGCACCTTTTGGGGGGGGAACACAGATACGCAGTATTTT CASTFWGGNTDTQYF
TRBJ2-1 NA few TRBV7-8 TGTGCCAGCAGCACCCCGTACAATGAGCAGTTCTTC CASSTPYNEQFF
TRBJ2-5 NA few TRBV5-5 TGTGCCAGCAGCCGTGACACACAAGAGACCCAGTACTTC CASSRDTQETQYF
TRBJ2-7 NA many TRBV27 TGTGCCAGCAGTTTTTCTGGAAGCAAGACGGCCTACGAGCAGTACTTC CASSFSGSKTAYEQYF
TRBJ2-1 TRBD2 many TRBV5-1 TGCGCCAGCAGCTTGGTCCTAGCGGGACGCAATGAGCAGTTCTTC CASSLVLAGRNEQFF
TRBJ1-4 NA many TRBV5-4 TGTGCCAGCAGCCTGAACCAGGGGTTGGATGAAAAACTGTTTTTT CASSLNQGLDEKLFF
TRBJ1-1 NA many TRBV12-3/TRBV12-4 TGTGCCAGCAGTCCCGTCGGACTGCTTGAAGCTTTCTTT CASSPVGLLEAFF
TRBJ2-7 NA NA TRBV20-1 TGCAGTGCTGCCCGAGTCGGGACTGATTTCTCCTACGAGCAGTACTTC CSAARVGTDFSYEQYF
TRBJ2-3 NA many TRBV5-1 TGCGCCAGCAGCTTAGCCCCTGGCTGGGACCGCTCGCAGAGCACGCAGTATTTT CASSLAPGWDRSQSTQYF
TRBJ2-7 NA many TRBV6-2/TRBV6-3 TGTGCCAGCAGTGGGACCGAGGGTCTGTACGAGCAGTACTTC CASSGTEGLYEQYF
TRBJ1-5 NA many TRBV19 TGTGCCAGTAACCCGGTTAGCAATCAGCCCCAGCATTTT CASNPVSNQPQHF
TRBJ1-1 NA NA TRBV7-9 TGTGCCAGCAGCTTAGGAGACTCCATGAACACTGAAGCTTTCTTT CASSLGDSMNTEAFF
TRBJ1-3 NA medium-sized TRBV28 TGTGCCAGCAGTCCAGAACTGGACACCATATATTTT CASSPELDTIYF
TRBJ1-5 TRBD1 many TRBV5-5 TGTGCCAGCAGCTGGGGACAGGTCAATCAGCCCCAGCATTTT CASSWGQVNQPQHF
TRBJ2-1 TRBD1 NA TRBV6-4 TGTGCCAGCAGTGACTCTTGGACAGGGTACTACAATGAGCAGTTCTTC CASSDSWTGYYNEQFF
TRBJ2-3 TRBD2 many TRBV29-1 TGCAGCGTTGAGGGACTAGCGGGCACAGATACGCAGTATTTT CSVEGLAGTDTQYF
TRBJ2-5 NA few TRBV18 TGTGCCAGCTCCCCACATAGCGGACACCAAGAGACCCAGTACTTC CASSPHSGHQETQYF
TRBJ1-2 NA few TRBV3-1 TGTGCCAGCAGCCAAGGCGGGACCGTCAGGAGCGGCTACACCTTC CASSQGGTVRSGYTF
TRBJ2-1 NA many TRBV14 TGTGCCAGCAGCCAAGTTTCGGGGTCCCTTGGGCAGTTCTTC CASSQVSGSLGQFF
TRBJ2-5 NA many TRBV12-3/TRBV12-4 TGTGCCAGCAGTACTGGTATGGGTCGAGAGACCCAGTACTTC CASSTGMGRETQYF
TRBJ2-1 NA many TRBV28 TGTGCCAGCAGGGGGAAGTGGTACAATGAGCAGTTCTTC CASRGKWYNEQFF
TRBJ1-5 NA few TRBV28 TGTGCCAGCAGCCCGGAAAGACAGAGCAATCAGCCCCAGCATTTT CASSPERQSNQPQHF
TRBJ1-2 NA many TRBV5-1 TGCGCCAGCAGCCAGGACGGGCGAGTCGTGGATGGCTACACCTTC CASSQDGRVVDGYTF
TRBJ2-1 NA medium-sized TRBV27 TGTGCCAGCAGTCCGCCTGTACGGAATGAGCAGTTCTTC CASSPPVRNEQFF